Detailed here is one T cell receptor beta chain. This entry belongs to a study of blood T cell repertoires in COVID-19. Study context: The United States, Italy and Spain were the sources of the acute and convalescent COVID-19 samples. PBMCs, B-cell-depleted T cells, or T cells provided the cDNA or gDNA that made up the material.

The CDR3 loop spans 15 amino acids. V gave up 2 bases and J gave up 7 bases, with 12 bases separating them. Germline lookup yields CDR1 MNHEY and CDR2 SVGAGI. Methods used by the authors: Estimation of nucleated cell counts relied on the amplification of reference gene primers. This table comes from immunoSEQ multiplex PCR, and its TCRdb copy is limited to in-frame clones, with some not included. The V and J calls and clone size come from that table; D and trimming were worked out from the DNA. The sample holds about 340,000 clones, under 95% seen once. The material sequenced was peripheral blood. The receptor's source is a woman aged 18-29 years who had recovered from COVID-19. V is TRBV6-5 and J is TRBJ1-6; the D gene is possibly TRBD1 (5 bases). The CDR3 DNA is TGTGCCAGCAGTTACAGACAGTTTGGGAATTCACCCCTCCACTTT. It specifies CASSYRQFGNSPLHF.